This paragraph covers one T cell receptor (beta chain) sequence. Trimming took 5 bases from V and 2 from J; bases not matched to a gene: 6. The CDR3 spans 14 residues. Germline V gene data show CDR1 as SEHNR and CDR2 as FQNEAQ (reference sequence). CD45RO-negative, CCR7-selected cells formed the naive CD8 fraction, which excluded terminally differentiated effector memory CD45RA+ cells. At deep level, the assay was performed. Methods used by the authors: For the immunoSEQ data, sequences were junction-only without quality scores, so filtering differed. Sequencing was performed with immunoSEQ multiplex PCR; in TCRdb, only in-frame clones are kept and a portion is missing. V and J calls and clone size are those listed in that table; D and trimming were worked out from the DNA. This sample has more than 550,000 clones, with about 92% found just once. This sample is drawn from a study of shared clonotypes between healthy human individuals.

Sequencing used naive CD8+ T cells sorted from blood. This TCR was recovered from a man aged 25-45 years in good health. The rearrangement joins TRBV7-9 to TRBJ2-7, with 7 bases lining up with TRBD1. CDR3 nucleotide sequence: TGTGCCAGCAGCCCCGGGACAGATACCTACGAGCAGTACTTC. Translation gives CASSPGTDTYEQYF.